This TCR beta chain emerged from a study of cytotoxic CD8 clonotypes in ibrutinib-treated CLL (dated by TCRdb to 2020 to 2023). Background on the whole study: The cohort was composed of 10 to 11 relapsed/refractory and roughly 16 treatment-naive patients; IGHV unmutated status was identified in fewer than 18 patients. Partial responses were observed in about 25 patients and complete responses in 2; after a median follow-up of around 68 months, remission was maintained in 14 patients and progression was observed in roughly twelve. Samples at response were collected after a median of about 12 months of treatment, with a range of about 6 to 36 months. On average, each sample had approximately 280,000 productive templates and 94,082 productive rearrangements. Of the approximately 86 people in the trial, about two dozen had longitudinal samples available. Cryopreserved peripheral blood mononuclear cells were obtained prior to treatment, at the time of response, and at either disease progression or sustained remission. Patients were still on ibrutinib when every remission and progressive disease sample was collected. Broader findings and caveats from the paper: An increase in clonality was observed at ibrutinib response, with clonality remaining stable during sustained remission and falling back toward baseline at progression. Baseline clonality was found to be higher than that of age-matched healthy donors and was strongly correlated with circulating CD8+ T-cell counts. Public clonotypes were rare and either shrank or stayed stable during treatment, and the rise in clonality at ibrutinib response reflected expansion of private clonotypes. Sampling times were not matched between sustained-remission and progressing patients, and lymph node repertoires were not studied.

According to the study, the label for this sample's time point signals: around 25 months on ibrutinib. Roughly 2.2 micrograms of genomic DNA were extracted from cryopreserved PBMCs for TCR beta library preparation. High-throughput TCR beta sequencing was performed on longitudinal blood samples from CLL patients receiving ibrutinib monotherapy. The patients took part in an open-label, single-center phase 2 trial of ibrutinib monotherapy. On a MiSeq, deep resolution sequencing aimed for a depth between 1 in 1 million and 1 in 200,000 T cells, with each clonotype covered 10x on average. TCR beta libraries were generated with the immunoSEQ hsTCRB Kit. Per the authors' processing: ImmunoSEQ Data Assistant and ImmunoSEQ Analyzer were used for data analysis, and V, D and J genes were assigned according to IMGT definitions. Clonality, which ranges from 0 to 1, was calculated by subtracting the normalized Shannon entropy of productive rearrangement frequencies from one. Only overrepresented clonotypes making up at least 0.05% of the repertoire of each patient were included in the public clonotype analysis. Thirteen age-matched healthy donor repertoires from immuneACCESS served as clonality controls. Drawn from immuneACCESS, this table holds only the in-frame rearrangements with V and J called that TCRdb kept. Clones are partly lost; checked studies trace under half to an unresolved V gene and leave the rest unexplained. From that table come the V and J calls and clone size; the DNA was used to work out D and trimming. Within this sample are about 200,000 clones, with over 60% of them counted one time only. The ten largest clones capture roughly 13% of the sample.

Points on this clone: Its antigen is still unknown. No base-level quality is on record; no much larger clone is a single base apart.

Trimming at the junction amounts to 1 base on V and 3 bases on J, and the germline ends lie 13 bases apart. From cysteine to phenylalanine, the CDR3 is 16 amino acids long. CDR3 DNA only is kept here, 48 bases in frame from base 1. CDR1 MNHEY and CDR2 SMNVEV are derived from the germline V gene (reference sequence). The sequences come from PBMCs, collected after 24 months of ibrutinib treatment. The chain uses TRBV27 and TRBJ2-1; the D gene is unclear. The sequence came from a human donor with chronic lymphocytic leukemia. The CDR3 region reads CASSLFGPPIYNEQFF. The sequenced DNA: TGTGCCAGCAGTTTATTCGGTCCGCCTATCTACAATGAGCAGTTCTTC.